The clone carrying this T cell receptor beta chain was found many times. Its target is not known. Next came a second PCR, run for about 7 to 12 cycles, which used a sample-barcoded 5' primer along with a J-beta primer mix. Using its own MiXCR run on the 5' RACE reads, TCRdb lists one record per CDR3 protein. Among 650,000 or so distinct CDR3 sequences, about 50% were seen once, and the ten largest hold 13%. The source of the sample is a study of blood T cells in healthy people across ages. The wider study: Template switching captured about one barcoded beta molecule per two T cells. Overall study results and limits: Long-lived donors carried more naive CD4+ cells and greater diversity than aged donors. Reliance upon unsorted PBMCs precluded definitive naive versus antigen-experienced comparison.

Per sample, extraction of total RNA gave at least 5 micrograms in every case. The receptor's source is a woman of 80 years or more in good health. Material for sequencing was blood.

CDR3 nucleotides: TGTGCCAGCAGTCGAGGACTCATCCCCTCCTACAATGAGCAGTTCTTC. Residues: CASSRGLIPSYNEQFF. The rearrangement uses TRBV6-5 and TRBJ2-1; TRBD2 is a possible D gene (5 bases). Germline CDR1 MNHEY, CDR2 SVGAGI. The CDR3 consists of 16 residues. The germline V and J ends were trimmed by 5 bases and 0 bases, with 14 bases remaining between them.